The 19 T cell receptor beta chains in this list originate from one sample, sequenced in a study of CD8 T cell repertoires and HIV-1 epitope variants (TCRdb year 2020). Library generation was performed with the immunoSEQ multiplex PCR assay. Imported from immuneACCESS, the table was reduced by TCRdb to in-frame sequences with V and J called. These copies leave out some clones; in studies compared against another copy, an unresolved V gene accounts for under half, and the cause of the remainder is not known. The table for this sample lists approximately 90,000 clones; roughly four fifths of them were counted only once. Roughly 25% of the sample goes to the ten largest clones. Input material: uncultured baseline CD8+ T cells from peripheral blood mononuclear cells (PBMCs). The receptor set was obtained from a male donor with HIV.

In its sample, this clone was seen many times. This chain joins TRBV5-4 and TRBJ2-2; D uncertain. V was pared by 5 bases and J by 5 bases, with 7 bases between. CDR3 length: 12 amino acids. In germline, CDR1 is SGHNT, CDR2 YYREEE (reference sequence). The CDR3, as DNA: TGTGCCAGCAGTAAGGGAACCGGGGAGCTGTTTTTT. It is translated as CASSKGTGELFF. The full variable domain, with the rest looked up from reference TRBV5-4 and TRBJ2-2, is ETGVTQSPTHLIKTRGQQVTLRCSSQSGHNTVSWYQQALGQGPQFIFQYYREEENGRGNFPPRFSGLQFPNYSSELNVNALELDDSALYLCASSKGTGELFFGEGSRLTVL.

This sequence joins TRBV29-1 and TRBJ1-5; perhaps TRBD1 as D (5 bases). Germline assignment: CDR1 SQVTM and CDR2 ANQGSEA. Between the trimmed V and J ends, which lost 4 bases and 6 bases, there was a span of 13 bases. The CDR3 is made up of 13 amino acids. CDR3 sequence (DNA): TGCAGCGTTGGTCTGGTCGGGGGTCAGCCCCAGCATTTT. Its translation: CSVGLVGGQPQHF. Supplemented by reference TRBV29-1 and TRBJ1-5, the full variable domain reads SAVISQKPSRDICQRGTSLTIQCQVDSQVTMMFWYRQQPGQSLTLIATANQGSEATYESGFVIDKFPISRPNLTFSTLTVSNMSPEDSSIYLCSVGLVGGQPQHFGDGTRLSIL.

The CDR3 spells CSVRATLSGNTIYF. CDR3 nucleotide sequence: TGCAGCGTCAGGGCGACCCTCTCTGGAAACACCATATATTTT. The J gene is TRBJ1-3, the V gene TRBV29-1; D is possibly TRBD1 (5 bases). Germline V gene data show CDR1 as SQVTM and CDR2 as ANQGSEA. V lost 6 bases to trimming and J lost 0 bases, with 12 bases between them. The CDR3 consists of 14 residues.

The rearrangement joins TRBV4-3 to TRBJ1-3; D call uncertain. The germline gives CDR1 LGHNA, CDR2 YSLEER. The V end lost 1 base, the J end lost 0 bases, and 19 bases lay between the germline ends. This CDR3 region has 19 residues. The CDR3 bases are TGCGCCAGCAGCCAAGTCGTAACAGCCAACGGCTTCTCTGGAAACACCATATATTTT. Residues: CASSQVVTANGFSGNTIYF.

This sequence joins TRBV2 and TRBJ2-6; D is perhaps TRBD1 (5 bases). CDR1 and CDR2 (germline): SNHLY, FYNNEI. Deletions cut 8 bases from V and 0 bases from J, with 20 bases between. The CDR3 loop spans 18 amino acids. The CDR3 region has the DNA TGTGCCAGCCCGAGTAGGGGTGCGCTCCTCTCTGGGGCCAACGTCCTGACTTTC. Residues: CASPSRGALLSGANVLTF.

This clone showed up just a few times. The chain carries TRBV29-1 and TRBJ2-3; the D gene could be TRBD1 or TRBD2 (5 bases each). The V gene's germline CDR1 is SQVTM and CDR2 ANQGSEA. The CDR3 totals 13 residues. Trimming shortened V by 8 bases and J by 1 base, and 13 bases separated the two germline ends. CDR3 sequence reads: CSCRDLGTDTQYF. CDR3 sequence (DNA): TGCAGCTGCCGGGACCTAGGCACAGATACGCAGTATTTT.

The chain has TRBV7-2 and TRBJ1-5, with 11 bases fitting TRBD1. This CDR3 spans 16 amino acids. The trim removed 2 bases at V and 4 bases at J, leaving 4 bases unmatched. CDR1 and CDR2 from the germline V gene are SGHTA and FQGNSA. CDR3 sequence: CASSLYGQGANQPQHF. The CDR3 DNA is TGTGCCAGCAGCTTATATGGACAGGGGGCAAATCAGCCCCAGCATTTT.

This chain uses TRBV5-5 with TRBJ1-3; D possibly corresponds to TRBD1 (6 bases). Germline V lookup: CDR1 SGHKS, CDR2 YYEKEE (reference sequence). The V and J ends lost 0 bases and 2 bases respectively, with 6 bases between them. The CDR3 consists of 14 residues. This CDR3 reads CASSLGTAGNTIYF. CDR3 nucleotides: TGTGCCAGCAGCTTGGGGACAGCTGGAAACACCATATATTTT.

This clone was seen a handful of times. The CDR3 is CASSSQGQGGNTYEQYF. In DNA form, the CDR3 reads TGTGCCAGCAGCTCCCAGGGACAGGGAGGTAACACCTACGAGCAGTACTTC. The chain uses TRBV7-9 and TRBJ2-7, with TRBD1 matching over 9 bases. From germline, CDR1 is SEHNR and CDR2 FQNEAQ (reference sequence). With V trimmed by 4 bases and J by 2 bases, 12 bases remained unmatched. The CDR3 sequence is 17 residues long.

The chain carries TRBV30 and TRBJ2-7; 7 positions match TRBD1. Germline assignment: CDR1 GTSNPN and CDR2 SVGIG (reference sequence). Losses at the gene ends were 4 bases for V and 6 bases for J; bases not matched to a gene: 9. The CDR3 extends over 13 amino acids. Here the CDR3 DNA reads TGTGCCTGGAAACCGAGGGGGCCGGGCGAGCAGTACTTC. Its translation is CAWKPRGPGEQYF.

The chain carries TRBV5-1 and TRBJ2-5; the match to TRBD2 covers 14 bases. V gave up 1 base and J gave up 3 bases; unmatched junction bases: 2. Germline V gene data show CDR1 as SGHRS and CDR2 as YFSETQ. The CDR3 has 16 amino acids. CDR3 sequence (DNA): TGCGCCAGCAGCTTGCTGGGACTAGCGGGGGAAGAGACCCAGTACTTC. It encodes CASSLLGLAGEETQYF.

This clone was observed a handful of times. This chain connects TRBV7-3 to TRBJ1-2; TRBD1 might be the D (5 bases). The CDR3 extends over 12 amino acids. The V end lost 4 bases, the J end lost 8 bases, and 11 bases lay between the germline ends. Germline-derived CDR1 and CDR2 are SGHTA and FQGTGA. For the CDR3, the DNA is TGTGCCAGCAGCTCCGGGGCCGGAGGCTACACCTTC. Encoded protein: CASSSGAGGYTF. Complete variable domain (other parts from reference TRBV7-3 and TRBJ1-2): GAGVSQTPSNKVTEKGKYVELRCDPISGHTALYWYRQSLGQGPEFLIYFQGTGAADDSGLPNDRFFAVRPEGSVSTLKIQRTERGDSAVYLCASSSGAGGYTFGSGTRLTVV.

This sequence joins TRBV28 and TRBJ1-2; tentatively, D is TRBD1 (6 bases). Per the germline V gene, CDR1 is MDHEN and CDR2 is SYDVKM. This CDR3 has 13 residues. V was cut by 5 bases and J by 7 bases, with 14 bases left in between. The chain's CDR3 is CASSPDSLSGYTF. As DNA, the CDR3 is TGTGCCAGCAGTCCGGACAGCCTTTCTGGCTACACCTTC.

The chain employs TRBV7-9 and TRBJ2-1; 11 bases are shared with TRBD2. CDR1 and CDR2 (germline): SEHNR, FQNEAQ (reference sequence). CDR3 length: 15 residues. The junction had 1 base not matched to a gene; V was cut back by 4 bases and J by 2 bases. The CDR3 protein is CASSSLAGAYNEQFF. CDR3 DNA sequence: TGTGCCAGCAGCTCACTAGCGGGGGCCTACAATGAGCAGTTCTTC.

The V gene is TRBV30, the J gene TRBJ2-5; TRBD2 matches 8 bases. The CDR3 is 13 residues long. The V and J ends lost 6 bases and 4 bases, in that order; junction bases with no gene match: 7. CDR1 and CDR2 from the germline V gene are GTSNPN and SVGIG (reference sequence). The CDR3 DNA is TGTGCCTGCCTCGGGGGGGCCTCAGAGACCCAGTACTTC. Translated: CACLGGASETQYF.

The CDR3 protein is CSVVLAGVHEQYF. DNA of the CDR3: TGCAGCGTTGTGTTAGCGGGGGTACACGAGCAGTACTTC. V is TRBV29-1 and J is TRBJ2-7; 9 nucleotides align to TRBD2. From germline, CDR1 is SQVTM and CDR2 ANQGSEA. The CDR3 spans 13 residues. Trimming at V came to 4 bases and at J to 5 bases, leaving 6 bases not matched to a gene.

This sequence joins TRBV5-6 and TRBJ2-7, with D unresolved. The CDR3 runs 11 residues. Germline CDR1 reads SGHDT; CDR2 reads YYEEEE. The ends were cut back, 0 bases at V and 7 bases at J, with 5 bases in the middle. The CDR3 DNA reads TGTGCCAGCAGCTTGGGGCGGGAGCAGTACTTC. It specifies CASSLGREQYF.

This chain connects TRBV9 to TRBJ2-6; 8 bases are shared with TRBD1. Germline CDR1 SGDLS, CDR2 YYNGEE. Trimming at V came to 2 bases and at J to 4 bases, leaving 5 bases not matched to a gene. The CDR3 is made up of 16 amino acids. The DNA for the CDR3 is TGTGCCAGCAGCGTTTCGACAGGGGCCGGGGCCAACGTCCTGACTTTC. The encoded protein is CASSVSTGAGANVLTF.

This clone was counted only a few times. V usage is TRBV19 and J usage is TRBJ1-1; the D gene is possibly TRBD1 (6 bases). The CDR3 has 13 amino acids. V was shortened by 7 bases and J by 6 bases, with 15 bases between the two germline ends. Germline V gene data show CDR1 as LNHDA and CDR2 as SQIVND (reference sequence). CDR3 in amino acids: CASTKRGVAEAFF. In nucleotides, the CDR3 is TGTGCCAGTACCAAAAGGGGGGTCGCTGAAGCTTTCTTT.